This T cell receptor beta chain originates from a study of regulatory T cells in long-lasting Graves disease. Study results and limitations: Among persistent patients, a larger number of public clonotypes were shared (about 3,000) than among newly diagnosed patients (around 980).

Germline loops: CDR1 LNHDA, CDR2 SQIVND (reference sequence). V lost 1 base, J lost 0 bases, and 18 bases lay in between. This CDR3 has 18 residues. Turning to this clonotype: Its antigen is unidentified.

As for time point: newly diagnosed GD, antithyroid drugs for less than 3 months. Making the TCR library involved RNA that had been extracted from PBMCs. Both iRepertoire HTBI primers and Arm-PCR of CDR3 regions were used to build the TCR beta libraries. Each CDR3 protein gets one entry after TCRdb re-called the multiplex PCR reads with MiXCR. This sample has roughly 260,000 distinct CDR3 sequences, with under 20% found just once. The same data also went into a second study, on T cells in Graves' hyperthyroidism and ophthalmopathy. That work adds: TCR CDR3 regions were first amplified by RT-PCR with HTBI primers.

This TCR was sampled from a young woman with Graves disease. Sequenced here: peripheral blood mononuclear cells (PBMCs), sampled at new diagnosis, from a patient treated with antithyroid drugs. The V gene is TRBV19, the J gene TRBJ1-1; D remains unclear. CDR3 amino acids: CASSIGALQELMNTEAFF. The CDR3 bases are TGTGCCAGTAGTATAGGTGCGCTCCAAGAACTGATGAACACTGAAGCTTTCTTT. Full variable domain (remainder filled in from reference TRBV19 and TRBJ1-1): DGGITQSPKYLFRKEGQNVTLSCEQNLNHDAMYWYRQDPGQGLRLIYYSQIVNDFQKGDIAEGYSVSREKKESFPLTVTSAQKNPTAFYLCASSIGALQELMNTEAFFGQGTRLTVV.